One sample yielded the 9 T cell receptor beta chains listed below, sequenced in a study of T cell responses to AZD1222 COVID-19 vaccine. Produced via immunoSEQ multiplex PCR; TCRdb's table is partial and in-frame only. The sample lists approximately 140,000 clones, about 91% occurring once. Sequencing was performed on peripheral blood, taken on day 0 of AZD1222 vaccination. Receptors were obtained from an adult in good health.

The DNA of the CDR3 is TGTGCCAGCAGCCAAGTAAGCGGGAGCTCTGAGACCCAGTACTTC. As protein: CASSQVSGSSETQYF. This chain joins TRBV3-1 (or the pseudogene TRBV3-2) and TRBJ2-5, with TRBD2 identical over 8 bases. CDR1 is LGHDT and CDR2 is YNNKEL in the germline V gene (reference sequence). The CDR3 extends over 15 amino acids. J lost 5 bases, V lost 1 base, and 6 bases had no gene match.

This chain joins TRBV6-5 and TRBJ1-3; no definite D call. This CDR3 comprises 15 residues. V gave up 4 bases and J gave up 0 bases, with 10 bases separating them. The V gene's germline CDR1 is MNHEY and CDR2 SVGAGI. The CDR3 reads CASSSAYSSGNTIYF. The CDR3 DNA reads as TGTGCCAGCAGTTCGGCTTACAGCTCTGGAAACACCATATATTTT.

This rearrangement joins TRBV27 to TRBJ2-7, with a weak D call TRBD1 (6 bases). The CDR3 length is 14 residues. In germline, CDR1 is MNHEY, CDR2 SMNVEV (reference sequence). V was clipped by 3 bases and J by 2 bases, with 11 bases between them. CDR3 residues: CASSLAGDTYEQYF. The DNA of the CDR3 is TGTGCCAGCAGTTTGGCAGGGGACACCTACGAGCAGTACTTC.

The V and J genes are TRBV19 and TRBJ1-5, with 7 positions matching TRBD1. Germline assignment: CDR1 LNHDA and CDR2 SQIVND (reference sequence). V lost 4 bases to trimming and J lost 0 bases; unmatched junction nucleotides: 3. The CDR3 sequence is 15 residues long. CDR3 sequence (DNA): TGTGCCAGTAGTAGGGGGGACAGTAGCAATCAGCCCCAGCATTTT. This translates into CASSRGDSSNQPQHF.

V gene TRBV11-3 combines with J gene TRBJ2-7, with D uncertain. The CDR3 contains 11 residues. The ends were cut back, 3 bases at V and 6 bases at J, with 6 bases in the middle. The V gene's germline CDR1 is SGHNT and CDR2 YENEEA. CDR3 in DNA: TGTGCCAGCAGCTTGGCAGGCGAGCAGTACTTC. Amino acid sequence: CASSLAGEQYF.

CDR3 amino acids: CATSGGGRSPLHF. The CDR3 DNA follows: TGTGCCACCAGCGGCGGAGGTCGATCACCCCTCCACTTT. The V call is TRBV15, the J call TRBJ1-6; D is unclear. Trimming pared 5 bases from V and 10 bases from J, leaving 12 bases between. The CDR3 spans 13 residues. Germline V lookup: CDR1 LNHNV, CDR2 YYDKDF (reference sequence). Full variable domain (rest looked up from reference TRBV15 and TRBJ1-6): DAMVIQNPRYQVTQFGKPVTLSCSQTLNHNVMYWYQQKSSQAPKLLFHYYDKDFNNEADTPDNFQSRRPNTSFCFLDIRSPGLGDTAMYLCATSGGGRSPLHFGNGTRLTVT.

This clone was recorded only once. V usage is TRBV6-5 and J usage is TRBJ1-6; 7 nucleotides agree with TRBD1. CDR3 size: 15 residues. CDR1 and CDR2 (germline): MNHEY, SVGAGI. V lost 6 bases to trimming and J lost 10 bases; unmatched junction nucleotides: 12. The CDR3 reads CASSRGDRDGSPLHF. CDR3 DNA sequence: TGTGCCAGCAGCCGAGGAGACAGGGACGGATCACCCCTCCACTTT.

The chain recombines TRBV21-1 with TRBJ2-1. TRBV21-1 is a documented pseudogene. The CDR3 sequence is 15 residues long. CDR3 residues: CASSPPGRHMDEQFF. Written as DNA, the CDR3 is TGTGCCAGCAGCCCACCGGGACGGCATATGGATGAGCAGTTCTTC.

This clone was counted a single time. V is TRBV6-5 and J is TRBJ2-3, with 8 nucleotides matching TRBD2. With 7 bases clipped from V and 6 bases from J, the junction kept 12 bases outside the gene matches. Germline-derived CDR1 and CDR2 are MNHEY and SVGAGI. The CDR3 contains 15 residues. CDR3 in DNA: TGTGCCAGCACCCCTTCAACGGGGGGGCCGGATACGCAGTATTTT. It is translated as CASTPSTGGPDTQYF.